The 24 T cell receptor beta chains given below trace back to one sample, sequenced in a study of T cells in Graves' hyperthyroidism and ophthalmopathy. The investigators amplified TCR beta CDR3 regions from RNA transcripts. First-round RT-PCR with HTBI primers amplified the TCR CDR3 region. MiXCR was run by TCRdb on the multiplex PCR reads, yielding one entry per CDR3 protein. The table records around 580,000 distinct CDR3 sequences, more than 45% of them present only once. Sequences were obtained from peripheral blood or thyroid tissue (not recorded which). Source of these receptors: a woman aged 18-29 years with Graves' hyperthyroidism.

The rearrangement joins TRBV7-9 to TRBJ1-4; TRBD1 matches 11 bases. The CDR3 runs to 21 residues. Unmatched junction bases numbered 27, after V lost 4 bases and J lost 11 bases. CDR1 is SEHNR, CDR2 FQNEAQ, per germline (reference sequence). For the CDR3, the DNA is TGTGCCAGCAGCTCTGGACCAGAGGGGACAGGGGGGGACAGAAGAGGCGACAAACTGTTTTTT. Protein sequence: CASSSGPEGTGGDRRGDKLFF.

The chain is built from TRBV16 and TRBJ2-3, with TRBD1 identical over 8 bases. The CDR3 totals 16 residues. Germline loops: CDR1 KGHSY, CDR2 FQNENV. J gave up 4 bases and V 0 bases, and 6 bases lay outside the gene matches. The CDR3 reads CASSQSWDRRPDTQYF. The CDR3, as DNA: TGTGCCAGCAGCCAATCTTGGGACAGGCGTCCAGATACGCAGTATTTT.

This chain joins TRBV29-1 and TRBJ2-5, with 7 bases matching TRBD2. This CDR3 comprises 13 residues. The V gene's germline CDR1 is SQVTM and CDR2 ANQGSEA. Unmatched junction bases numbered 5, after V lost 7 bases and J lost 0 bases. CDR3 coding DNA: TGCAGCGCTCTAGCGGCCAACCAAGAGACCCAGTACTTC. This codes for CSALAANQETQYF.

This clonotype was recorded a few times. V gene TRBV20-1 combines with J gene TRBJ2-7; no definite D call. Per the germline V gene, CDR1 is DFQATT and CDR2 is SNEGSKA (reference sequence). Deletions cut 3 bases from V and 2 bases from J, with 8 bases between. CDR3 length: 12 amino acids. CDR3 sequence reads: CSASASTYEQYF. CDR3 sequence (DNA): TGCAGTGCTAGCGCCAGTACCTACGAGCAGTACTTC.

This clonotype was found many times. CDR3 nucleotides: TGTGCCAGCAGCTTCAGGGTTTTCGGCTACACCTTC. Amino acids: CASSFRVFGYTF. This chain links TRBV11-2 with TRBJ1-2, with D perhaps TRBD1 (5 bases). Trimming shortened V by 3 bases and J by 8 bases, and 10 bases separated the two germline ends. The germline CDR1 and CDR2 sequences are SGHAT and FQNNGV. The CDR3 totals 12 residues. Looking up the rest from reference TRBV11-2 and TRBJ1-2 gives the full variable domain: EAGVAQSPRYKIIEKRQSVAFWCNPISGHATLYWYQQILGQGPKLLIQFQNNGVVDDSQLPKDRFSAERLKGVDSTLKIQPAKLEDSAVYLCASSFRVFGYTFGSGTRLTVV.

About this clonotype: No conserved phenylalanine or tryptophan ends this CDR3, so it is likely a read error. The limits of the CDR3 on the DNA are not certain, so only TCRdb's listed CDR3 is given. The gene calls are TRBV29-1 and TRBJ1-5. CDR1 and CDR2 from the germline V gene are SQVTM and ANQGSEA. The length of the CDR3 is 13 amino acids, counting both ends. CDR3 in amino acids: CSVGIMGNQPRHS.

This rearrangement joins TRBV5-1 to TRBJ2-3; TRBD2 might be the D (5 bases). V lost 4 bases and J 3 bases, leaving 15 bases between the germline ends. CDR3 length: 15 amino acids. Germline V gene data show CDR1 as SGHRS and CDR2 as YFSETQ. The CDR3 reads CASSPFGMGTDTQYF. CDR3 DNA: TGCGCCAGCAGCCCTTTCGGGATGGGTACAGATACGCAGTATTTT.

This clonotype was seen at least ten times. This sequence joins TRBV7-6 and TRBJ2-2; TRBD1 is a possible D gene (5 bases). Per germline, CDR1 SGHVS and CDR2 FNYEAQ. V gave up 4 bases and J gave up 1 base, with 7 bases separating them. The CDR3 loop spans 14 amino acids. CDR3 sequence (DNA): TGTGCCAGCAGCTCGGACATGAACACCGGGGAGCTGTTTTTT. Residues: CASSSDMNTGELFF.

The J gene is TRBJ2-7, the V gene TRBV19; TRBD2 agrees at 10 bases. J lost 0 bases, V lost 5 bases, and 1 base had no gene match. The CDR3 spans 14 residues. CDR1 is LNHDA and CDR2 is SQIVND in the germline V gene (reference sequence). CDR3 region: CASSVAGGSYEQYF. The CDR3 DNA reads TGTGCCAGTAGTGTAGCGGGAGGCTCCTACGAGCAGTACTTC. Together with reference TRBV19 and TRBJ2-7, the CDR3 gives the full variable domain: DGGITQSPKYLFRKEGQNVTLSCEQNLNHDAMYWYRQDPGQGLRLIYYSQIVNDFQKGDIAEGYSVSREKKESFPLTVTSAQKNPTAFYLCASSVAGGSYEQYFGPGTRLTVT.

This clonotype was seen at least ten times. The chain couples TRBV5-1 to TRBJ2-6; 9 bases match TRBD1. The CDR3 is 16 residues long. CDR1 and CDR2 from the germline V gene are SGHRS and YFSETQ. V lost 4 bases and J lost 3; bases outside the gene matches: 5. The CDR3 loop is CASSTGQGGGANVLTF. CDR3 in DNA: TGCGCCAGCAGCACGGGACAGGGTGGTGGGGCCAACGTCCTGACTTTC.

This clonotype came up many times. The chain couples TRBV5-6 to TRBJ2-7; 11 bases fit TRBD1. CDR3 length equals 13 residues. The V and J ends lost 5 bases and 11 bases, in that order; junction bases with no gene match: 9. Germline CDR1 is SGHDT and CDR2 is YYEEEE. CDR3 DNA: TGTGCCAGCAGTACCGGGACAGGGGGGATGGAGTACTTC. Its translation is CASSTGTGGMEYF.

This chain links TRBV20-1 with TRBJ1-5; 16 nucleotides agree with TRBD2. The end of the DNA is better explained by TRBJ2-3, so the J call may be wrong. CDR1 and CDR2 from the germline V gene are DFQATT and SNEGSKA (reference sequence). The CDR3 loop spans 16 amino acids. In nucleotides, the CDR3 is TGCAGTGCTTTACCGGGACTAGCGGGGGGGGCAGATACGCAGTATTTT. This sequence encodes CSALPGLAGGADTQYF.

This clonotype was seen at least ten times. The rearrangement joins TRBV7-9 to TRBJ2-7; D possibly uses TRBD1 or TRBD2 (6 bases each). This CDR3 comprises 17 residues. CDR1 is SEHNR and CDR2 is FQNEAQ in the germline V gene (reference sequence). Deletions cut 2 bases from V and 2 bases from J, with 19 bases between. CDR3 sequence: CASSLTGGFQNAYEQYF. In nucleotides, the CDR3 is TGTGCCAGCAGCTTAACCGGGGGCTTCCAAAACGCCTACGAGCAGTACTTC.

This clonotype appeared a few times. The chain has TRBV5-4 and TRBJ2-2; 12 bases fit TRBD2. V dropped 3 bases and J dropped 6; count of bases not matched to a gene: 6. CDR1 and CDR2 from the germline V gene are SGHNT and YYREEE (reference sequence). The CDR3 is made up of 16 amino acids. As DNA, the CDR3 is TGTGCCAGCAGCTCCAGACTAGCGGGAGCAGCCGGGGAGCTGTTTTTT. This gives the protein CASSSRLAGAAGELFF.

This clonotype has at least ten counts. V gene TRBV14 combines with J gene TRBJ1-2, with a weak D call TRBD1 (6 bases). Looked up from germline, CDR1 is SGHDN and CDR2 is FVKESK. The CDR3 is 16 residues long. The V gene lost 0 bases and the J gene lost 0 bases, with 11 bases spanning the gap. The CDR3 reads CASSQDWDTANYGYTF. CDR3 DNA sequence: TGTGCCAGCAGCCAAGATTGGGACACGGCTAACTATGGCTACACCTTC.

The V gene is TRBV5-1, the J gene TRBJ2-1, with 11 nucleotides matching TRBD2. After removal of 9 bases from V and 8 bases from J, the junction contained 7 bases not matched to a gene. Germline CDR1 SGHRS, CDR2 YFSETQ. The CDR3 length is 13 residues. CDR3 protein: CATKLAGEYEQFF. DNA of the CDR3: TGCGCCACCAAACTAGCGGGAGAGTATGAGCAGTTCTTC.

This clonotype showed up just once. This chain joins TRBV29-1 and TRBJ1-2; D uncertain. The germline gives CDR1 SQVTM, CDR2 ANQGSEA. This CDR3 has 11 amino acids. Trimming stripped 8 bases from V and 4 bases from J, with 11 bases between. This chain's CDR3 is CSSREIYGYTF. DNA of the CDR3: TGCAGCAGTCGGGAGATCTATGGCTACACCTTC.

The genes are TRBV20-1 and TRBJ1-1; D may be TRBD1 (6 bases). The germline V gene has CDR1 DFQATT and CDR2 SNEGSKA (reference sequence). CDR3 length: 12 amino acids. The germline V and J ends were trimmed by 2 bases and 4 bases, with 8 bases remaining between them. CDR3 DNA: TGCAGTGCTAGACGCAGGGGCACTGAAGCTTTCTTT. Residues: CSARRRGTEAFF.

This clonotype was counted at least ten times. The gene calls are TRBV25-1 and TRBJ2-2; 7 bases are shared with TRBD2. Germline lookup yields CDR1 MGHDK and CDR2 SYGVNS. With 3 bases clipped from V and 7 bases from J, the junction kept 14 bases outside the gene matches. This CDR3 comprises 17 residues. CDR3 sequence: CASSEHTGSPGGGELFF. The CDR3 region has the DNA TGTGCCAGCAGTGAGCATACAGGATCTCCGGGGGGCGGGGAGCTGTTTTTT. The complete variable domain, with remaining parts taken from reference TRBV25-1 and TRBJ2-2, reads EADIYQTPRYLVIGTGKKITLECSQTMGHDKMYWYQQDPGMELHLIHYSYGVNSTEKGDLSSESTVSRIRTEHFPLTLESARPSHTSQYLCASSEHTGSPGGGELFFGEGSRLTVL.

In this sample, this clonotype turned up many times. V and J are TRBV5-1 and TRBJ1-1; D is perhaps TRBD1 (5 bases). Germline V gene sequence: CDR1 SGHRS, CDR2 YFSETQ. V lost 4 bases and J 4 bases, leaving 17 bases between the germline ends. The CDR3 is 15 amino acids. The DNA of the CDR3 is TGCGCCAGCAGCGTGGGCGCAGGCAGGGTCACTGAAGCTTTCTTT. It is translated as CASSVGAGRVTEAFF.

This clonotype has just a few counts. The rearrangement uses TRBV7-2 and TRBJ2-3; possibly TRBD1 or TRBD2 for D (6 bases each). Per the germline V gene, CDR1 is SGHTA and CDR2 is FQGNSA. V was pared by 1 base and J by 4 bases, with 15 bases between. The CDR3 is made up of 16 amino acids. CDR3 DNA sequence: TGTGCCAGCAGCTTAGTATCGGGGGCGGTGGCAGATACGCAGTATTTT. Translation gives CASSLVSGAVADTQYF.

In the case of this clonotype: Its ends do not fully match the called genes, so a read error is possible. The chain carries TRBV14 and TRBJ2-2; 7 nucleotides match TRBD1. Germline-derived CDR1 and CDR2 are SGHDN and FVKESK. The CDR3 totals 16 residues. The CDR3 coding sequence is TGTGCCAGCAGCTCTCCACGGGACAGTATCACTGGGGTGCTGTTTTTT. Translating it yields CASSSPRDSITGVLFF.

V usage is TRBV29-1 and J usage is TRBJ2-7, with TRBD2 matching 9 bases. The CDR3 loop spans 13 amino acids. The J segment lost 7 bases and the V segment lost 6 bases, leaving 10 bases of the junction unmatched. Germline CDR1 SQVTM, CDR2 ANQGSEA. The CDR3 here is CSVERGDYNEQYF. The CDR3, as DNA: TGCAGCGTCGAGCGGGGGGACTACAATGAGCAGTACTTC.

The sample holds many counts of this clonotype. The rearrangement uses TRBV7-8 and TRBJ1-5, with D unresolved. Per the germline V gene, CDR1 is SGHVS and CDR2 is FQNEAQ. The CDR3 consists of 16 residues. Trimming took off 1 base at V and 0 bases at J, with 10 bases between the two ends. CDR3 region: CASSLEGRSSNQPQHF. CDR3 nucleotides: TGTGCCAGCAGCTTAGAAGGGAGAAGTAGCAATCAGCCCCAGCATTTT.